This TCR beta chain was identified in a study of blood T cell repertoires in COVID-19. Study in general: The United States, Italy and Spain supplied acute and convalescent COVID-19 samples. PBMCs, B-cell-depleted T cells, or T cells provided the cDNA or gDNA that made up the material.

Per the original methods: The authors estimated nucleated cell counts from reference gene primer amplification. Method: immunoSEQ multiplex PCR; TCRdb's copy keeps in-frame clones and lacks some. V, J and clone size are those of that table, while D and trimming were read from the DNA. The sample includes about 86,000 clones, almost 85% of them seen just once. Germline assignment: CDR1 SGHRS and CDR2 YFSETQ. Trimming removed 4 bases at V and 5 bases at J, with 12 bases between. The CDR3 has 13 residues. The chain recombines TRBV5-1 with TRBJ1-1; D ambiguous. The receptor's source is an elderly woman with acute or convalescent COVID-19. Sequencing used peripheral blood. The CDR3 DNA is TGCGCCAGCAGCGGCGACGGGATAACTGAAGCTTTCTTT. This sequence encodes CASSGDGITEAFF.